Below are 5 T cell receptor beta chains sequenced from a single sample in a study of regulatory T cells in long-lasting Graves disease. In building TCR beta libraries, iRepertoire HTBI primers were used together with Arm-PCR of CDR3 regions. Each CDR3 protein gets one entry after TCRdb re-called the multiplex PCR reads with MiXCR. The sample lists a few hundred thousand distinct CDR3 sequences; less than 15% were seen once. The time point denotes: newly diagnosed GD, antithyroid drugs for less than 3 months. Researchers made the TCR library from RNA that was extracted from PBMCs. This sample was shared with a second study, whose subject was T cells in Graves' hyperthyroidism and ophthalmopathy.

Sequences were derived from peripheral blood mononuclear cells (PBMCs), sampled at new diagnosis, from a patient treated with antithyroid drugs. The receptors shown here come from a man younger than 40 with Graves disease.

The chain carries TRBV5-4 and TRBJ2-2, with 16 bases aligning to TRBD2. The germline V gene has CDR1 SGHNT and CDR2 YYREEE (reference sequence). V shed 1 base, J shed 3 bases, and the junction held 18 bases outside the gene matches. CDR3 size: 23 residues. Here the CDR3 DNA reads TGTGCCAGCAGCTTGCCCCGAGGAACGGGACTAGCGGGAGGGCCGTCATACACCGGGGAGCTGTTTTTT. Residues: CASSLPRGTGLAGGPSYTGELFF.

This clonotype appeared many times. The genes are TRBV2 and TRBJ2-2, with D possibly being TRBD2 (5 bases). Germline V CDR1 and CDR2: SNHLY, FYNNEI. CDR3 size: 13 residues. The V and J ends lost 9 bases and 6 bases respectively, with 14 bases between them. CDR3 nucleotides: TGTGCCAGGAGGCGGGCTGGGGCCGGGGAGCTGTTTTTT. This sequence encodes CARRRAGAGELFF.

This clonotype showed up many times. This chain connects TRBV29-1 to TRBJ2-3; D remains unclear. This CDR3 has 13 residues. From germline, CDR1 is SQVTM and CDR2 ANQGSEA. Deletions cut 4 bases from V and 0 bases from J, with 8 bases between. The CDR3 nucleotides read TGCAGCGTTGTTCCGAGCAGCACAGATACGCAGTATTTT. Its translation is CSVVPSSTDTQYF.

The chain recombines TRBV12-5 with TRBJ2-5, with 7 bases identical to TRBD2. Trimming cost V 1 base and J 7 bases; bases outside gene matches: 3. In germline, CDR1 is LGHNT, CDR2 FRNRAP. The CDR3 is made up of 13 amino acids. The CDR3 region is CASGLAERGTQYF. The CDR3 nucleotides are TGTGCTAGTGGTTTGGCAGAGCGGGGGACCCAGTACTTC.

This clonotype was found many times. The chain joins TRBV5-1 to TRBJ2-7; 10 bases fit TRBD1. The germline gives CDR1 SGHRS, CDR2 YFSETQ. V trimming: 9 bases; J trimming: 5 bases; junction bases outside the gene matches: 11. This CDR3 comprises 14 residues. The CDR3 sequence: CATQRDRGHHEQYF. CDR3 DNA: TGCGCCACCCAACGGGACAGGGGCCACCACGAGCAGTACTTC.